Below are 25 T cell receptor beta chains sequenced from a single sample in a study of T cell responses to AZD1222 COVID-19 vaccine. Measured with immunoSEQ multiplex PCR; TCRdb has only the in-frame clones, and not every one. The sample includes about 260,000 clones, over 85% of them seen just once. The specimen was peripheral blood, collected on day 0 of AZD1222 vaccination. The receptors were gathered from an adult in good health.

This rearrangement joins TRBV13 to TRBJ1-6; D is perhaps TRBD1 (5 bases). V gave up 2 bases and J gave up 10 bases, with 9 bases separating them. The germline gives CDR1 PRHDT, CDR2 FYEKMQ (reference sequence). This CDR3 contains 13 residues. The CDR3: CASSLTGRSPLHF. The CDR3 nucleotides are TGTGCCAGCAGCTTAACAGGAAGATCACCCCTCCACTTT.

The genes are TRBV10-3 and TRBJ1-1; a possible D gene is TRBD1 (5 bases). Germline V lookup: CDR1 ENHRY, CDR2 SYGVKD. The CDR3 spans 14 residues. V gave up 4 bases and J gave up 6 bases, with 15 bases separating them. CDR3 sequence (DNA): TGTGCCATCAGTGTAGTAGCAGGGACTTCTGAAGCTTTCTTT. Its protein product is CAISVVAGTSEAFF.

This rearrangement joins TRBV6-1 to TRBJ2-4, with D unresolved. Deletions cut 1 base from V and 6 bases from J, with 7 bases between. The germline gives CDR1 MNHNS, CDR2 SASEGT. The CDR3 length is 13 residues. CDR3 nucleotides: TGTGCCAGCAGTGAAGTGCGGATAAACATTCAGTACTTC. The encoded protein is CASSEVRINIQYF.

The V call is TRBV5-4, the J call TRBJ2-3, with D possibly being TRBD1 (5 bases). The CDR3 loop spans 16 amino acids. Germline V CDR1 and CDR2: SGHNT, YYREEE (reference sequence). V was cut by 3 bases and J by 0 bases, with 14 bases left in between. CDR3 nucleotide sequence: TGTGCCAGCAGCTGGGGCGGACCTTCTAGCACAGATACGCAGTATTTT. Amino acid sequence: CASSWGGPSSTDTQYF. The full variable domain, completed using reference TRBV5-4 and TRBJ2-3, is ETGVTQSPTHLIKTRGQQVTLRCSSQSGHNTVSWYQQALGQGPQFIFQYYREEENGRGNFPPRFSGLQFPNYSSELNVNALELDDSALYLCASSWGGPSSTDTQYFGPGTRLTVL.

This chain uses TRBV15 with TRBJ1-4, with D possibly matching TRBD1 (5 bases). Germline CDR1 and CDR2: LNHNV and YYDKDF (reference sequence). This CDR3 is built from 16 residues. Trimming pared 1 base from V and 4 bases from J, leaving 13 bases between. CDR3 sequence reads: CATSRGDGFSNEKLFF. The CDR3 region has the DNA TGTGCCACCAGCAGAGGGGACGGGTTCAGTAATGAAAAACTGTTTTTT.

The V gene is TRBV7-8, the J gene TRBJ2-1; D possibly matches TRBD1 or TRBD2 (5 bases each). This CDR3 spans 16 amino acids. Trimming took off 0 bases at V and 2 bases at J, with 11 bases between the two ends. Germline loops: CDR1 SGHVS, CDR2 FQNEAQ. The CDR3 DNA reads TGTGCCAGCAGCTTAGCTGTGGGACCCCCCTACAATGAGCAGTTCTTC. Encoded protein: CASSLAVGPPYNEQFF.

This clone was detected only once. V is TRBV5-4 and J is TRBJ2-3; 9 bases are shared with TRBD1. The CDR3 has 16 residues. Germline V gene lookup returns CDR1 SGHNT and CDR2 YYREEE (reference sequence). The V and J ends lost 4 bases and 3 bases, in that order; junction bases with no gene match: 9. The CDR3 loop reads CASSPKTGGATDTQYF. CDR3 nucleotide sequence: TGTGCCAGCAGCCCAAAAACAGGGGGCGCAACAGATACGCAGTATTTT.

V and J are TRBV6-5 and TRBJ1-1; 7 bases line up with TRBD1. From germline, CDR1 is MNHEY and CDR2 SVGAGI. Losses at the gene ends were 7 bases for V and 0 bases for J; bases not matched to a gene: 5. The CDR3 covers 14 residues. This chain's CDR3 is CASTLTGLNTEAFF. The CDR3 DNA is TGTGCCAGCACTCTGACAGGGCTGAACACTGAAGCTTTCTTT.

V gene TRBV7-2 combines with J gene TRBJ1-1; D not certain. The germline V and J ends were trimmed by 2 bases and 4 bases, with 8 bases remaining between them. Germline V gene lookup returns CDR1 SGHTA and CDR2 FQGNSA. The CDR3 is made up of 13 amino acids. The CDR3 DNA reads as TGTGCCAGCAGCTTAAGGGCCCCCACTGAAGCTTTCTTT. Amino acid sequence: CASSLRAPTEAFF.

In its sample, this clone was seen a few times. The gene calls are TRBV6-5 and TRBJ2-7; 8 bases map to TRBD1. This CDR3 comprises 15 residues. From germline, CDR1 is MNHEY and CDR2 SVGAGI. With V trimmed by 0 bases and J by 5 bases, 6 bases remained unmatched. CDR3 nucleotide sequence: TGTGCCAGCAGTTACTCGATCAGGGGGCGGAACGAGCAGTACTTC. This codes for CASSYSIRGRNEQYF.

This chain uses TRBV7-9 with TRBJ1-2; D unclear. With 0 bases removed from V and 4 bases from J, the gap between germline ends came to 9 bases. This CDR3 comprises 14 residues. Looked up from germline, CDR1 is SEHNR and CDR2 is FQNEAQ (reference sequence). CDR3 loop: CASSLARAFYGYTF. The CDR3 DNA follows: TGTGCCAGCAGCTTAGCGCGGGCCTTCTATGGCTACACCTTC.

The chain combines TRBV6-2 or TRBV6-3 with TRBJ2-7; D call uncertain. CDR1 is MNHEY and CDR2 is SVGEGT in the germline V gene. Trimming pared 2 bases from V and 1 base from J, leaving 12 bases between. The CDR3 has 15 residues. Written as DNA, the CDR3 is TGTGCCAGCAGTTACGGTGACGGCGATTCCTACGAGCAGTACTTC. Translation gives CASSYGDGDSYEQYF.

The CDR3 bases are TGTGCCAGCTCACCACCGGGGACTCCCAGCTACGAGCAGTACTTC. Translated, it gives CASSPPGTPSYEQYF. This chain joins TRBV18 and TRBJ2-7, with D maybe TRBD2 (6 bases). CDR1 and CDR2 from the germline V gene are KGHSH and LQKENI. This CDR3 spans 15 amino acids. V was shortened by 0 bases and J by 3 bases, with 12 bases between the two germline ends.

This chain joins TRBV2 and TRBJ2-1, with D possibly being TRBD1 (6 bases). The CDR3 loop spans 13 amino acids. Germline V gives CDR1 SNHLY, CDR2 FYNNEI. V was cut by 7 bases and J by 7 bases, with 14 bases left in between. CDR3 sequence reads: CASTWGPGNEQFF. The CDR3, as DNA: TGTGCCAGCACCTGGGGGCCGGGGAATGAGCAGTTCTTC.

V is TRBV19 and J is TRBJ2-2; TRBD1 matches at 7 bases. CDR1 is LNHDA and CDR2 is SQIVND in the germline V gene (reference sequence). There are 15 residues in the CDR3. The junction had 2 bases not matched to a gene; V was cut back by 4 bases and J by 0 bases. This CDR3 is CASSRTGANTGELFF. CDR3 in DNA: TGTGCCAGTAGTAGGACAGGCGCGAACACCGGGGAGCTGTTTTTT.

The chain uses TRBV20-1 and TRBJ2-5; D not certain. V shed 7 bases and J shed 2 bases, with 5 bases lying between them. Germline V CDR1 and CDR2: DFQATT, SNEGSKA (reference sequence). The CDR3 has 10 amino acids. The CDR3 spells CSVRQETQYF. CDR3 DNA: TGCAGTGTACGACAAGAGACCCAGTACTTC.

The gene calls are TRBV9 and TRBJ1-6; D not resolved. The CDR3 length is 15 residues. Germline lookup yields CDR1 SGDLS and CDR2 YYNGEE. V shed 1 base and J shed 5 bases, with 10 bases lying between them. The CDR3 DNA reads TGTGCCAGCAGCGTAACGGACGGTAATAATTCACCCCTCCACTTT. Translation gives CASSVTDGNNSPLHF.

The rearrangement joins TRBV27 to TRBJ2-7; perhaps TRBD2 as D (5 bases). CDR3 length: 14 amino acids. The V end was cut by 5 bases, the J end by 0 bases, with 11 bases between. Per germline, CDR1 MNHEY and CDR2 SMNVEV (reference sequence). The CDR3, as DNA: TGTGCCAGCAGTAAGACACGGGACTCCTACGAGCAGTACTTC. Residues: CASSKTRDSYEQYF.

The rearrangement joins TRBV28 to TRBJ1-5; the D is unclear. The CDR3 loop spans 12 amino acids. V lost 5 bases and J 6 bases, leaving 8 bases between the germline ends. The germline CDR1 and CDR2 sequences are MDHEN and SYDVKM. The CDR3 coding sequence is TGTGCCAGCAGTCCTAGGGTTCAGCCCCAGCATTTT. It encodes CASSPRVQPQHF.

This clone was counted once. The chain employs TRBV3-1 (or the pseudogene TRBV3-2) and TRBJ1-4; D unclear. This CDR3 contains 14 residues. The ends were cut back, 4 bases at V and 6 bases at J, with 12 bases in the middle. CDR1 is LGHDT, CDR2 YNNKEL, per germline (reference sequence). The CDR3 DNA reads as TGTGCCAGCAGCCTCCGGGGAGCCCATGAAAAACTGTTTTTT. It specifies CASSLRGAHEKLFF.

This rearrangement joins TRBV12-5 to TRBJ2-7; no firm D call. The CDR3 sequence is 16 residues long. V lost 6 bases to trimming and J lost 3 bases, with 21 bases between them. Per the germline V gene, CDR1 is LGHNT and CDR2 is FRNRAP. CDR3 residues: CASGSPRPVSFYEQYF. The CDR3 coding sequence is TGTGCTAGTGGCTCTCCCCGTCCCGTTTCATTCTACGAGCAGTACTTC.

The chain joins TRBV10-3 to TRBJ2-1, with 7 bases aligning to TRBD1. Trimming cost V 6 bases and J 7 bases; bases outside gene matches: 12. This CDR3 is 15 amino acids long. The germline V gene has CDR1 ENHRY and CDR2 SYGVKD. For the CDR3, the DNA is TGTGCCATCAGGGGGAGACAGGGAAGTGTAAATGAGCAGTTCTTC. Protein: CAIRGRQGSVNEQFF.

V and J are TRBV29-1 and TRBJ2-2; weak D call: TRBD2 (6 bases). CDR1 and CDR2 (germline): SQVTM, ANQGSEA. V lost 6 bases and J 5 bases, leaving 16 bases between the germline ends. The CDR3 runs to 14 residues. The CDR3 region is CSVSPGAGTGELFF. CDR3 DNA sequence: TGCAGCGTGTCCCCGGGAGCGGGTACCGGGGAGCTGTTTTTT.

The chain is built from TRBV28 and TRBJ2-7, with D hard to call. CDR3 length equals 13 residues. Germline V CDR1 and CDR2: MDHEN, SYDVKM. The V end lost 6 bases, the J end lost 1 base, and 10 bases lay between the germline ends. CDR3 sequence (DNA): TGTGCCAGCAGATCTACTACTTCCTACGAGCAGTACTTC. Translating gives CASRSTTSYEQYF.

This rearrangement joins TRBV30 to TRBJ1-1, with D perhaps matching TRBD1 (6 bases). The CDR3 sequence is 16 residues long. Germline lookup yields CDR1 GTSNPN and CDR2 SVGIG (reference sequence). V was clipped by 2 bases and J by 0 bases, with 16 bases between them. CDR3 region: CAWSPPNRDLNTEAFF. In nucleotides, the CDR3 is TGTGCCTGGAGTCCGCCGAACAGGGACCTGAACACTGAAGCTTTCTTT.